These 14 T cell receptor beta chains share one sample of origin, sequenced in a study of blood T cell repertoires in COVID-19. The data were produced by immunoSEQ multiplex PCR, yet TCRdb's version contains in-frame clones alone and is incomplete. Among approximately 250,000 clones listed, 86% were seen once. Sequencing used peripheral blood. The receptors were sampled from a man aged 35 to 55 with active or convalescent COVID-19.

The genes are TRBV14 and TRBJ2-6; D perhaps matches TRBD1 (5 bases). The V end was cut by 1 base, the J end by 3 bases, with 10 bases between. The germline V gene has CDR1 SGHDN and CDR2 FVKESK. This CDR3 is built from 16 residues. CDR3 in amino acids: CASSQVGANGANVLTF. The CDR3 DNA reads TGTGCCAGCAGCCAAGTTGGGGCGAATGGGGCCAACGTCCTGACTTTC.

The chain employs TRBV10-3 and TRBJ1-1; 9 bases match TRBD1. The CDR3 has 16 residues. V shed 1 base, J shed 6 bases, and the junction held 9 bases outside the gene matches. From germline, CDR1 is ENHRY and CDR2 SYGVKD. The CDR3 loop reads CAISEWDRVGFSEAFF. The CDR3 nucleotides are TGTGCCATCAGTGAGTGGGACAGGGTGGGATTTTCTGAAGCTTTCTTT.

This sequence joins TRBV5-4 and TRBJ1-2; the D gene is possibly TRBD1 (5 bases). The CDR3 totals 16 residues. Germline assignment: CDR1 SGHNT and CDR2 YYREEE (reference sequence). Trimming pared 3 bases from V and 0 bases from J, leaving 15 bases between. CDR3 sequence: CASSSPGLGPNYGYTF. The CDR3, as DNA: TGTGCCAGCAGCTCTCCGGGACTCGGGCCTAACTATGGCTACACCTTC.

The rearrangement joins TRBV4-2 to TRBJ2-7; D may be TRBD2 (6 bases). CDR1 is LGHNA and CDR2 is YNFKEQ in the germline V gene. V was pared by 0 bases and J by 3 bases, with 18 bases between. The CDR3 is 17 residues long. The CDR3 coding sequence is TGTGCCAGCAGCCAAGATTTCGGACTATCGACATTCTACGAGCAGTACTTC. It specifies CASSQDFGLSTFYEQYF.

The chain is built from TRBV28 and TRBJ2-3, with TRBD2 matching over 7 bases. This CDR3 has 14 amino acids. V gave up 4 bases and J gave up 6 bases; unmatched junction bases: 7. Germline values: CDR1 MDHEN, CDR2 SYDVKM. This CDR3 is CASSWTRGGDTQYF. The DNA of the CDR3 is TGTGCCAGCAGTTGGACTAGAGGTGGGGATACGCAGTATTTT.

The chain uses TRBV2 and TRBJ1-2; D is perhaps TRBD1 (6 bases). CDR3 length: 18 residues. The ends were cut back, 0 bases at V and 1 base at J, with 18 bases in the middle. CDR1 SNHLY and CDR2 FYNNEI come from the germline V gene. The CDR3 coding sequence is TGTGCCAGCAGTGAAGCGGACAGACGTATTGGGCTTAACTATGGCTACACCTTC. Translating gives CASSEADRRIGLNYGYTF.

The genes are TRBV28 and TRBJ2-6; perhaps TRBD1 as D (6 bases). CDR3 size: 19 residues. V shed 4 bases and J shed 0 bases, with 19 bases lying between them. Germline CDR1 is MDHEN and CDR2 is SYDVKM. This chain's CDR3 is CASSSGWDIKDSGANVLTF. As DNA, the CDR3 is TGTGCCAGCAGTTCCGGCTGGGACATCAAGGACTCTGGGGCCAACGTCCTGACTTTC.

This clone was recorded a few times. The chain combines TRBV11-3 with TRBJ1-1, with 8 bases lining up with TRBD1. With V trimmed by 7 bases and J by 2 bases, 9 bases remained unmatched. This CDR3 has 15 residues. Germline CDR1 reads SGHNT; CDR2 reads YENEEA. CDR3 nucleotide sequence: TGTGCCAGCACCAAGCAGGGGGCGCTTAACACTGAAGCTTTCTTT. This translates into CASTKQGALNTEAFF.

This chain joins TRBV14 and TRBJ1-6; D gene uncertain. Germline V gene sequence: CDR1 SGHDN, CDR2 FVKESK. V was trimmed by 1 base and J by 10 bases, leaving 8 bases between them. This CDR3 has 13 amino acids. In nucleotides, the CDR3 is TGTGCCAGCAGCCAAGGGGGAGGCTCACCCCTCCACTTT. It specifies CASSQGGGSPLHF.

The CDR3 protein is CASSSGQKQETQYF. CDR3 sequence (DNA): TGCGCCAGCAGCTCGGGACAGAAACAAGAGACCCAGTACTTC. The chain joins TRBV5-1 to TRBJ2-5, with 7 bases fitting TRBD1. There are 14 residues in the CDR3. Germline V gives CDR1 SGHRS, CDR2 YFSETQ. J lost 2 bases, V lost 3 bases, and 4 bases had no gene match.

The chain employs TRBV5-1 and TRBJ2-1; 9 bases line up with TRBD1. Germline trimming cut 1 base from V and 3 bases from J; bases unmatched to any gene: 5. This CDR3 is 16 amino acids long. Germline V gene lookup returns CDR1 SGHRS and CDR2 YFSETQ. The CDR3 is CASSLNTGGFYNEQFF. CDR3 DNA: TGCGCCAGCAGCTTGAACACAGGGGGCTTCTACAATGAGCAGTTCTTC.

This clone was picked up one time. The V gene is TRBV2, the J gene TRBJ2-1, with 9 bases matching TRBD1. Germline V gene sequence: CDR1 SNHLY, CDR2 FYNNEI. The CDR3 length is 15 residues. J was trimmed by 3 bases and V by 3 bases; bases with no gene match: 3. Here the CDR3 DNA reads TGTGCCAGCAGTGATTGGGGACAGGGCTACAATGAGCAGTTCTTC. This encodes CASSDWGQGYNEQFF. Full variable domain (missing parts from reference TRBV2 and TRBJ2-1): EPEVTQTPSHQVTQMGQEVILRCVPISNHLYFYWYRQILGQKVEFLVSFYNNEISEKSEIFDDQFSVERPDGSNFTLKIRSTKLEDSAMYFCASSDWGQGYNEQFFGPGTRLTVL.

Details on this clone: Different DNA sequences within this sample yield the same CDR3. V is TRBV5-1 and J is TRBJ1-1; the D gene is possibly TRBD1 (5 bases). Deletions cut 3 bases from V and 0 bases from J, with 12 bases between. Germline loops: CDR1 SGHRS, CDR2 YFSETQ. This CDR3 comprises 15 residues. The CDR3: CASSSGGVMNTEAFF. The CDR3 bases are TGCGCCAGCAGCTCCGGGGGGGTAATGAACACTGAAGCTTTCTTT.

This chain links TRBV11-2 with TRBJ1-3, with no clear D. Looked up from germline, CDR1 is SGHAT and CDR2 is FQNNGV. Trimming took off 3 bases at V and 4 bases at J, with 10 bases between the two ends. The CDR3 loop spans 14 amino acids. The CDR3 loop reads CASSLVAAGNTIYF. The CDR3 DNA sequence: TGTGCCAGCAGCTTGGTAGCAGCAGGAAACACCATATATTTT.